This T cell receptor beta chain was obtained from a study of neoadjuvant nivolumab and ipilimumab in lung cancer. Study as a whole: Nivolumab 3 mg/kg was given days 1, 15 and 29, plus ipilimumab 1 mg/kg day 1 in combination.

Measured with immunoSEQ multiplex PCR; TCRdb has only the in-frame clones, and not every one. Among thousands of clones listed, roughly 76% were seen once. With regard to this clone: Its antigen is currently unknown.

Study results and limitations: TCR richness and clonality were higher in tumors than adjacent uninvolved lung.

Trimming removed 2 bases from V and 0 bases from J; junction bases left unmatched: 17. CDR3 length: 20 amino acids. Germline V CDR1 and CDR2: SGHDN, FVKESK. The genes are TRBV14 and TRBJ1-1, with 8 bases aligning to TRBD1. This TCR was sampled from an adult with non-small cell lung cancer. Some clones in this sample may be carry-over from other donors' samples. The source material was normal lung tissue adjacent to the tumor, sampled after neoadjuvant nivolumab, alone or with ipilimumab, at or shortly before surgery. The CDR3 loop is CASSQYLGMTGVGVNTEAFF. The CDR3 bases are TGTGCCAGCAGCCAATATTTAGGAATGACAGGGGTAGGCGTGAACACTGAAGCTTTCTTT.